The rows below give T cell receptor beta chains drawn from one sample of a study of blood T cell repertoires in COVID-19. Here immunoSEQ multiplex PCR was the method, and the copy in TCRdb shows in-frame clones only, minus some. The sample yields over 250,000 clones, around nine tenths seen once. The sample was peripheral blood. These receptors all stem from a woman between 65 and 79 years old with COVID-19, enrolled during active disease. Both conserved end residues are part of each CDR3. D genes are given only for firm matches. The size entry is marked missing in some rows and otherwise reads once, few, many or a size class.

V gene,clone size,J gene,D gene,CDR3 DNA,CDR3 protein
TRBV5-6,-,TRBJ2-7,-,TGTGCCAGCACTCTGATGGTTGGAGATCTTTACGAGCAGTACTTC,CASTLMVGDLYEQYF
TRBV6-2/TRBV6-3,-,TRBJ1-2,-,TGTGCCAGCAGTCACCTTGCGGCACCTAACTATGGCTACACCTTC,CASSHLAAPNYGYTF
TRBV7-3,few,TRBJ2-1,TRBD2,TGTGCCAGCAGCCCCGTTCCGACTAGCGGGAGGAGCTCCTACAATGAGCAGTTCTTC,CASSPVPTSGRSSYNEQFF
TRBV19,-,TRBJ1-5,TRBD1,TGTGCCAGTAGTCCAGGACAGGGTGAGGGTCAGCCCCAGCATTTT,CASSPGQGEGQPQHF
TRBV30,-,TRBJ1-1,TRBD1,TGTGCCTGGGTCCCCGGGACAGGGGATGAAGCTTTCTTT,CAWVPGTGDEAFF
TRBV6-5,-,TRBJ2-7,TRBD2,TGTGCCAGCAGTTCCTGGACTAGCGGGATATCCTACGAGCAGTACTTC,CASSSWTSGISYEQYF
TRBV7-2,-,TRBJ1-2,TRBD1,TGTGCCAGCAGCTCAGGTGGACAGGCCAAATTCGGGTATGGCTACACCTTC,CASSSGGQAKFGYGYTF
TRBV24-1,-,TRBJ2-1,TRBD2,TGTGCCACCAGTGACCCGGGACTAAGCGGCCACAATGAGCAGTTCTTC,CATSDPGLSGHNEQFF
TRBV5-1,-,TRBJ2-6,TRBD1,TGCGCCAGCAGCTACGACAGGGTTGGGGCCAACGTCCTGACTTTC,CASSYDRVGANVLTF
TRBV7-3,few,TRBJ1-1,-,TGTGCCAGCAGCTTAGCAGGGAAGGAGAACACTGAAGCTTTCTTT,CASSLAGKENTEAFF
TRBV7-8,-,TRBJ2-1,TRBD2,TGTGCCAGCAGCTCCGGACTAGTCTCCAATGAGCAGTTCTTC,CASSSGLVSNEQFF
TRBV7-2,-,TRBJ2-5,TRBD2,TGTGCCAGCAGCCCACCGGGACTAGCGGGATCAGAGACCCAGTACTTC,CASSPPGLAGSETQYF
TRBV9,-,TRBJ1-2,TRBD1,TGTGCCAGCAGCCCTCGGACAGGGGGCGCCCAGGGCTACACCTTC,CASSPRTGGAQGYTF
TRBV28,-,TRBJ2-5,TRBD1,TGTGCCAGCAGTATTCTAGCCGGGACAGGGGGCGGTAATAGGTTTCAGTACTTC,CASSILAGTGGGNRFQYF
TRBV7-3,-,TRBJ2-7,TRBD2,TGTGCCAGCAGCACGGGGGGACTGCTCTCCGAGCAGTACTTC,CASSTGGLLSEQYF
TRBV24-1,-,TRBJ2-7,TRBD1,TGTGCCACCAGTGACCGGAAAAAGAGGGACAGCAGCCTCTACGAGCAGTACTTC,CATSDRKKRDSSLYEQYF
TRBV5-5,-,TRBJ1-4,-,TGTGCCAGCAGCTTGTTTGGGGAGGTAGCTGAAAAACTGTTTTTT,CASSLFGEVAEKLFF
TRBV19,-,TRBJ2-5,TRBD2,TGTGCCAGTAGTATCGTCCGGGGGACTAGCGGCCAAGAGACCCAGTACTTC,CASSIVRGTSGQETQYF
TRBV19,-,TRBJ2-7,-,TGTGCCAGTAGTATAGGAGGATCCAATTACGAGCAGTACTTC,CASSIGGSNYEQYF
TRBV4-1,-,TRBJ1-1,TRBD1,TGCGCCAGCAGCCCGGGGGACAGGGCCACTGAAGCTTTCTTT,CASSPGDRATEAFF
TRBV21-1,-,TRBJ2-2,-,TGTGCCAGCAGCAACCAACAGAGAACCTCGAACACCGGGGAGCTGTTTTTT,CASSNQQRTSNTGELFF
TRBV4-3,-,TRBJ2-2,TRBD1,TGCGCCAGCAGCCAAGGTACAGGGGGCGACACCGGGGAGCTGTTTTTT,CASSQGTGGDTGELFF
TRBV3-1/TRBV3-2,-,TRBJ1-3,-,TGTGCCAGCAGCCGCGGGACCTTCTCTGGAAACACCATATATTTT,CASSRGTFSGNTIYF
TRBV2,-,TRBJ1-4,-,TGTGCCAGCAGGAGGGACATACTTAATGAAAAACTGTTTTTT,CASRRDILNEKLFF
TRBV9,-,TRBJ1-2,-,TGTGCCAGCAGCGCACAGGGTACGGGCTACACCTTC,CASSAQGTGYTF
TRBV19,-,TRBJ1-5,-,TGTGCCAGTAGAAAACAGGGCCAGCCCCAGCATTTT,CASRKQGQPQHF
TRBV2,-,TRBJ2-3,TRBD2,TGTGCCAGCAGAAGTGGGCTAGCGGGCACAGATACGCAGTATTTT,CASRSGLAGTDTQYF
TRBV15,-,TRBJ1-2,-,TGTGCCACCGCCTCTATGGGGAGCAGCGGCTACACCTTC,CATASMGSSGYTF